The rows below give T cell receptor beta chains drawn from one sample of a study of cytomegalovirus exposure and HLA in healthy donors. TCRdb keeps only in-frame clones here, not all; method: immunoSEQ multiplex PCR. The repertoire holds 220,000 or so clones, with 78% as singletons. The sample taken for sequencing was PBMCs. Receptors were obtained from a male donor in good health and CMV-seronegative. Both conserved end residues are part of each CDR3. Each record gives: clone size, V gene, D gene, J gene, CDR3 protein, CDR3 DNA. The D gene is left open where the match is weak. Only some rows state a clone size, as once, few, many or a class for expanded clones.

.	TRBV29-1	TRBD1	TRBJ1-5	CSVAGTVNQPQHF	TGCAGCGTCGCGGGGACAGTCAATCAGCCCCAGCATTTT
.	TRBV10-3	TRBD1	TRBJ1-1	CAISEPGTGGSTEAFF	TGTGCCATCAGTGAGCCCGGGACAGGGGGATCCACTGAAGCTTTCTTT
.	TRBV11-2	TRBD2	TRBJ2-7	CASSPGVAGYEQYF	TGTGCCAGCAGCCCCGGGGTAGCGGGGTACGAGCAGTACTTC
few	TRBV6-6	.	TRBJ1-4	CASSSNPGLDEKLFF	TGTGCCAGCAGTTCGAACCCGGGACTTGACGAAAAACTGTTTTTT
.	TRBV7-9	TRBD1	TRBJ2-7	CSSSSPPGRRGRLYEQYF	TGTTCCAGCAGCTCCCCCCCCGGCCGCAGGGGGCGGTTATACGAGCAGTACTTC
.	TRBV6-1	TRBD1	TRBJ2-7	CASSATGGYEQYF	TGTGCCAGCAGTGCCACAGGGGGTTACGAGCAGTACTTC
medium-sized	TRBV7-2	.	TRBJ1-2	CASSLQSSPIQGRNGYTF	TGTGCCAGCAGCTTACAAAGTTCCCCGATACAGGGAAGAAACGGCTACACCTTC
.	TRBV11-3	.	TRBJ2-2	CASSWGGATNTGELFF	TGTGCCAGCAGCTGGGGTGGGGCGACGAACACCGGGGAGCTGTTTTTT
.	TRBV6-5	TRBD1	TRBJ2-2	CASSLDRGGTGELFF	TGTGCCAGCAGCTTAGACAGGGGGGGCACCGGGGAGCTGTTTTTT
few	TRBV28	.	TRBJ2-7	CASSFPGGANYEQYF	TGTGCCAGCAGTTTCCCGGGGGGCGCGAATTACGAGCAGTACTTC
few	TRBV6-5	.	TRBJ2-7	CASSYSGTDYEQYF	TGTGCCAGCAGTTACTCCGGGACTGACTACGAGCAGTACTTC
.	TRBV11-1	.	TRBJ2-1	CASSLARGHFPRFF	TGTGCCAGCAGCTTAGCCCGGGGACACTTCCCGAGGTTCTTC
.	TRBV12-2	.	TRBJ1-3	CASRLDRGSGNTIYF	TGTGCAAGTCGCTTGGACAGGGGCTCTGGAAACACCATATATTTT
.	TRBV18	TRBD1	TRBJ2-1	CASSPFTGQGDNEQFF	TGTGCCAGCTCACCATTTACAGGACAGGGGGACAATGAGCAGTTCTTC
few	TRBV5-8	.	TRBJ2-7	CASSQVVENEQYF	TGTGCCAGCAGCCAAGTTGTCGAGAACGAGCAGTACTTC
.	TRBV6-1	TRBD1	TRBJ2-7	CASILGTGGDEQYF	TGTGCCAGCATTCTCGGGACAGGGGGCGACGAGCAGTACTTC
.	TRBV9	.	TRBJ2-5	CASSVRRGISGRKETQYF	TGTGCCAGCAGCGTACGCAGGGGGATAAGCGGGAGAAAAGAGACCCAGTACTTC
.	TRBV29-1	TRBD2	TRBJ2-1	CSGQAGGVNSNEQFF	TGCAGCGGACAAGCGGGAGGGGTGAATTCCAATGAGCAGTTCTTC
.	TRBV12-5	.	TRBJ2-3	CASGLSGGNTQYF	TGTGCTAGTGGTTTGTCAGGCGGGAATACGCAGTATTTT
.	TRBV9	.	TRBJ2-3	CASSVGPRGDTQYF	TGTGCCAGCAGCGTTGGCCCCCGCGGAGATACGCAGTATTTT
once	TRBV6-5	.	TRBJ2-6	CASSQAFSGANVLTF	TGTGCCAGCAGTCAGGCGTTCTCTGGGGCCAACGTCCTGACTTTC
.	TRBV7-9	TRBD2	TRBJ2-1	CASSAGTSSEQFF	TGTGCCAGCAGTGCCGGGACTAGCAGTGAGCAGTTCTTC
.	TRBV21-1	.	TRBJ2-2	CASSKEFVGTNTGELFF	TGTGCCAGCAGCAAAGAGTTTGTCGGGACAAACACCGGGGAGCTGTTTTTT
.	TRBV5-1	.	TRBJ2-3	CASSPGVTDTQYF	TGCGCCAGCAGCCCCGGGGTTACAGATACGCAGTATTTT
.	TRBV9	.	TRBJ2-5	CASSVGASMLQETQYF	TGTGCCAGCAGCGTAGGGGCATCGATGCTTCAAGAGACCCAGTACTTC
.	TRBV2	TRBD1	TRBJ1-1	CATRGDRVYTEAFF	TGTGCCACTCGGGGGGACAGGGTATACACTGAAGCTTTCTTT